Below, 27 T cell receptor beta chains from the same sample are listed, as sequenced in a study of blood T cells in healthy people across ages. Sample-barcoded 5' priming and a J-beta primer mix drove a second PCR of about 7 to 11 cycles. TCRdb fed the 5' RACE reads into MiXCR, producing one record per CDR3 protein. The data show around 1,000,000 distinct CDR3 sequences, with 20% to 25% seen just once and approximately 0.75% held by the top ten. These data were likewise used in another study, on T cells of mothers and their children.

What was sequenced was blood. The receptor set was obtained from a girl aged 2 to 10 in good health.

There are a few counts of this clonotype. The gene calls are TRBV11-2 and TRBJ2-1; perhaps TRBD1 as D (5 bases). Germline CDR1 SGHAT, CDR2 FQNNGV. The CDR3 is made up of 15 amino acids. V lost 5 bases to trimming and J lost 3 bases, with 14 bases between them. This CDR3 is CASSPHPDSYNEQFF. For the CDR3, the DNA is TGTGCCAGCAGCCCCCACCCCGACAGCTACAATGAGCAGTTCTTC.

This clonotype was counted only a few times. This chain connects TRBV5-1 to TRBJ2-5; D not certain. The DNA end is more similar to TRBJ2-7, so the J call may be wrong. The CDR3 loop spans 15 amino acids. Germline V CDR1 and CDR2: SGHRS, YFSETQ. The CDR3 nucleotides are TGCGCCAGCAGCTTCATCCTCGTCCCCTCCTACGAGCAGTACTTC. It encodes CASSFILVPSYEQYF.

The chain carries TRBV6-1 and TRBJ2-1; possible D gene TRBD1, 5 bases. The V gene lost 2 bases and the J gene lost 9 bases, with 17 bases spanning the gap. The length of the CDR3 is 15 residues. Germline V gives CDR1 MNHNS, CDR2 SASEGT. The DNA for the CDR3 is TGTGCCAGCAGTGAAATTGGGGCCCTCTCGTCTGAGCAGTTCTTC. Translating gives CASSEIGALSSEQFF.

The genes are TRBV5-5 and TRBJ2-5; D remains unclear. The better agreement between TRBJ2-1 and the DNA end casts doubt on the J call. CDR1 SGHKS and CDR2 YYEKEE come from the germline V gene (reference sequence). The length of the CDR3 is 14 residues. In nucleotides, the CDR3 is TGTGCCAGCAGCTTGGGATTGGGAAGCGATGAGCAGTTCTTC. It codes for CASSLGLGSDEQFF.

The J gene is TRBJ2-3, the V gene TRBV12-3 or TRBV12-4; D is ambiguous. CDR3 length equals 13 residues. V was shortened by 5 bases and J by 3 bases, with 9 bases between the two germline ends. CDR3 nucleotide sequence: TGTGCCAGCAGTAGACTTTTAACAGATACGCAGTATTTT. Encoded protein: CASSRLLTDTQYF.

V gene TRBV2 combines with J gene TRBJ2-5; TRBD2 aligns across 8 bases. V dropped 8 bases and J dropped 5; count of bases not matched to a gene: 7. This CDR3 contains 13 residues. Germline V gene data show CDR1 as SNHLY and CDR2 as FYNNEI. In DNA, the CDR3 is TGTGCCAGCTCTCGGGAGGGCCAGGAGACCCAGTACTTC. Amino acids: CASSREGQETQYF.

The chain links TRBV4-2 to TRBJ2-5; D is perhaps TRBD1 (6 bases). The CDR3 loop spans 16 amino acids. Germline V gene sequence: CDR1 LGHNA, CDR2 YNFKEQ. The ends were cut back, 1 base at V and 1 base at J, with 13 bases in the middle. Written as DNA, the CDR3 is TGTGCCAGCAGCCAAGTGTACTGGGACACCCAAGAGACCCAGTACTTC. Translation gives CASSQVYWDTQETQYF.

The chain joins TRBV5-1 to TRBJ1-1; 8 nucleotides match TRBD1. Trimming cost V 3 bases and J 1 base; bases outside gene matches: 2. Germline CDR1 is SGHRS and CDR2 is YFSETQ. The CDR3 has 14 amino acids. The chain's CDR3 is CASSSGQENTEAFF. The CDR3 DNA is TGCGCCAGCAGCTCGGGACAGGAGAACACTGAAGCTTTCTTT.

V gene TRBV28 combines with J gene TRBJ2-7, with D possibly being TRBD2 (5 bases). CDR3 length: 13 amino acids. CDR1 MDHEN and CDR2 SYDVKM come from the germline V gene. The germline V and J ends were trimmed by 1 base and 7 bases, with 11 bases remaining between them. This chain's CDR3 is CASSLSPAGEQYF. Here the CDR3 DNA reads TGTGCCAGCAGTTTATCCCCGGCGGGTGAGCAGTACTTC.

This clonotype was counted between two and nine times. The chain is built from TRBV7-9 and TRBJ2-5; D unclear. The end of the DNA is better explained by TRBJ2-1, so the J call may be wrong. CDR3 length: 13 amino acids. Germline V lookup: CDR1 SEHNR, CDR2 FQNEAQ (reference sequence). CDR3 bases: TGTGCCAGCAGCCGACTGCGTGGCAATGAGCAGTTCTTC. This gives the protein CASSRLRGNEQFF.

Of note for this clonotype: A much larger clone is a single base away; this may be a read error. The CDR3 DNA reads TGTGCCAGCAGCCACGGGAACTCCTACGAGCAGTACTTC. Its protein is CASSHGNSYEQYF. The chain combines TRBV14 with TRBJ2-7; a weak D match, TRBD2 (5 bases). This CDR3 is built from 13 residues. Germline CDR1 and CDR2: SGHDN and FVKESK. Trimming cost V 3 bases and J 0 bases, with 6 bases left between them.

J is TRBJ2-2 and V is TRBV7-9; perhaps TRBD2 as D (6 bases). V lost 2 bases, J lost 7 bases, and 14 bases lay in between. The CDR3 runs 15 residues. Germline lookup yields CDR1 SEHNR and CDR2 FQNEAQ (reference sequence). The chain's CDR3 is CASSLTAAEGGELFF. CDR3 bases: TGTGCCAGCAGCTTAACGGCAGCGGAGGGCGGGGAGCTGTTTTTT.

This clonotype has more than one count but fewer than ten. DNA for the CDR3: TGTGCCAGCAGTTACCTGCCTGATCAGCCCCAGCATTTT. Amino acids: CASSYLPDQPQHF. J is TRBJ1-5 and V is TRBV6-5; no clear D gene. Per the germline V gene, CDR1 is MNHEY and CDR2 is SVGAGI. Trimming left V 2 bases short and J 5 bases short, with 7 bases between. This CDR3 region has 13 residues.

V is TRBV7-9 and J is TRBJ2-1; 7 bases are a match to TRBD2. There are 16 residues in the CDR3. CDR1 and CDR2 from the germline V gene are SEHNR and FQNEAQ (reference sequence). V was pared by 4 bases and J by 2 bases, with 8 bases of the junction left unmatched. In DNA form, the CDR3 reads TGTGCCAGCAGCTGGGGGGGGGTCCGGCCCTACAATGAGCAGTTCTTC. It is translated as CASSWGGVRPYNEQFF.

The gene calls are TRBV7-9 and TRBJ1-1; 7 bases fit TRBD1. V dropped 1 base and J dropped 6; count of bases not matched to a gene: 5. This CDR3 comprises 14 residues. CDR1 and CDR2 (germline): SEHNR, FQNEAQ (reference sequence). CDR3 nucleotides: TGTGCCAGCAGCTTAGGACAGGGTAGAGCTGAAGCTTTCTTT. As protein: CASSLGQGRAEAFF.

The chain recombines TRBV20-1 with TRBJ2-7; TRBD2 is a possible D gene (6 bases). The germline gives CDR1 DFQATT, CDR2 SNEGSKA (reference sequence). The CDR3 runs 14 residues. Between the trimmed V and J ends, which lost 3 bases and 4 bases, there was a span of 16 bases. The CDR3, as DNA: TGCAGTGCTAGCGGCTTAACTAGCACGTACGAGCAGTACTTC. This sequence encodes CSASGLTSTYEQYF.

This chain links TRBV27 with TRBJ1-5, with D unclear. V lost 8 bases, J lost 6 bases, and 11 bases lay in between. This CDR3 contains 12 residues. Per germline, CDR1 MNHEY and CDR2 SMNVEV (reference sequence). The chain's CDR3 is CASRHGGQPQHF. The CDR3 DNA reads TGTGCCAGCCGACACGGTGGTCAGCCCCAGCATTTT.

The V gene is TRBV28, the J gene TRBJ2-2, with 7 bases identical to TRBD2. The germline CDR1 and CDR2 sequences are MDHEN and SYDVKM. V lost 4 bases to trimming and J lost 4 bases; unmatched junction nucleotides: 6. This CDR3 is built from 15 residues. The CDR3 DNA sequence: TGTGCCAGCAGTTCGAGCGGGAAGCCCACCGGGGAGCTGTTTTTT. Protein sequence: CASSSSGKPTGELFF.

This chain connects TRBV5-1 to TRBJ2-3; unclear D gene. From germline, CDR1 is SGHRS and CDR2 YFSETQ. The length of the CDR3 is 15 residues. The germline V and J ends were trimmed by 4 bases and 0 bases, with 12 bases remaining between them. The DNA for the CDR3 is TGCGCCAGCAGCGGCAGGATATCTAGCACAGATACGCAGTATTTT. Its protein product is CASSGRISSTDTQYF. Combining the CDR3 with reference TRBV5-1 and TRBJ2-3 gives the whole variable domain KAGVTQTPRYLIKTRGQQVTLSCSPISGHRSVSWYQQTPGQGLQFLFEYFSETQRNKGNFPGRFSGRQFSNSRSEMNVSTLELGDSALYLCASSGRISSTDTQYFGPGTRLTVL.

V is TRBV29-1 and J is TRBJ2-1, with D uncertain. Trimming took off 7 bases at V and 6 bases at J, with 16 bases between the two ends. Germline V gene sequence: CDR1 SQVTM, CDR2 ANQGSEA. The CDR3 consists of 13 residues. The DNA of the CDR3 is TGCAGCGGCCCCGTTGGGGTTACCAATGAGCAGTTCTTC. Its translation is CSGPVGVTNEQFF.

The chain employs TRBV20-1 and TRBJ2-7; 12 nucleotides align to TRBD2. V dropped 5 bases and J dropped 3; count of bases not matched to a gene: 8. The V gene's germline CDR1 is DFQATT and CDR2 SNEGSKA (reference sequence). This CDR3 has 15 amino acids. CDR3 DNA: TGCAGTGCTGGCCGACTAGCGGGAGCGTACTACGAGCAGTACTTC. It encodes CSAGRLAGAYYEQYF.

The rearrangement uses TRBV2 and TRBJ2-5, with D perhaps matching TRBD1 (6 bases). The DNA end is more similar to TRBJ2-7, so the J call may be wrong. The CDR3 is 15 residues long. Germline loops: CDR1 SNHLY, CDR2 FYNNEI. CDR3 sequence: CASSEMIGGKYEQYF. The CDR3 DNA reads TGTGCCAGCAGTGAAATGATAGGGGGTAAATACGAGCAGTACTTC.

V is TRBV28 and J is TRBJ2-1, with 9 nucleotides matching TRBD1. V dropped 3 bases and J dropped 1; count of bases not matched to a gene: 7. Germline loops: CDR1 MDHEN, CDR2 SYDVKM. This CDR3 has 17 residues. The CDR3 sequence is CASSFLAGTGSYNEQFF. As DNA, the CDR3 is TGTGCCAGCAGTTTCCTGGCCGGGACAGGGTCCTACAATGAGCAGTTCTTC.

The chain uses TRBV7-2 and TRBJ2-5; D is unresolved. The CDR3 is 14 residues long. Trimming cost V 4 bases and J 1 base, with 10 bases left between them. The germline CDR1 and CDR2 sequences are SGHTA and FQGNSA. The DNA of the CDR3 is TGTGCCAGCAGCTGGCACCCCTTCCAAGAGACCCAGTACTTC. Translation: CASSWHPFQETQYF.

The chain links TRBV6-1 to TRBJ1-1; the match to TRBD1 covers 8 bases. The V and J ends lost 6 bases and 1 base, in that order; junction bases with no gene match: 13. Germline V gene sequence: CDR1 MNHNS, CDR2 SASEGT. This CDR3 is 17 amino acids long. The CDR3 loop reads CASSLNPGQEWNTEAFF. CDR3 in DNA: TGTGCCAGCAGCCTAAACCCGGGACAGGAATGGAACACTGAAGCTTTCTTT.

The chain uses TRBV29-1 and TRBJ1-1; D unresolved. The CDR3 spans 10 residues. Germline V gives CDR1 SQVTM, CDR2 ANQGSEA. The germline V and J ends were trimmed by 3 bases and 7 bases, with 6 bases remaining between them. The DNA for the CDR3 is TGCAGCGTTGACAACGTTGAAGCTTTCTTT. Translated, it gives CSVDNVEAFF.

This chain links TRBV19 with TRBJ1-1; the match to TRBD1 covers 7 bases. Looked up from germline, CDR1 is LNHDA and CDR2 is SQIVND (reference sequence). The V gene end was trimmed by 3 bases and the J gene end by 8 bases; junction bases not matched to a gene: 12. The CDR3 is 15 residues long. CDR3 residues: CASSIRGQPLAEAFF. The CDR3 DNA is TGTGCCAGTAGTATTAGGGGACAGCCCCTTGCGGAAGCTTTCTTT. Looking up the rest from reference TRBV19 and TRBJ1-1 gives the full variable domain: DGGITQSPKYLFRKEGQNVTLSCEQNLNHDAMYWYRQDPGQGLRLIYYSQIVNDFQKGDIAEGYSVSREKKESFPLTVTSAQKNPTAFYLCASSIRGQPLAEAFFGQGTRLTVV.